The TCR beta chain under discussion was sequenced for a study of CD8 T cells in Susac syndrome. About the research overall: Patients with Susac syndrome were, at the time of blood collection, therapy-naive, maintained on corticosteroids, or maintained on intravenous immunoglobulin alone. Points from the study as a whole: Susac-specific public clones were found in total CD8+ and CD8+ TEMRA repertoires, numbering fewer than 20 and five, respectively.

Sequencing of TCR beta drew on CD8+ and CD4+ T cells from blood. Random hexamers were used to reverse transcribe an amount of roughly 0.5 to 1 ug RNA. Amplification of TCR beta CDR3 spanned 54 Vbeta and 13 Jbeta via immunoSEQ multiplex PCR. TCRdb recomputed calls from the immunoSEQ multiplex PCR reads with MiXCR, one row per CDR3 protein. Of roughly 150,000 distinct CDR3 sequences listed, 85% to 95% are singletons. As to this clonotype: What it binds is unknown.

V was shortened by 6 bases and J by 4 bases, with 13 bases between the two germline ends. The length of the CDR3 is 13 residues. From germline, CDR1 is SQVTM and CDR2 ANQGSEA. The sample was CD8+ T cells from PBMCs. V usage is TRBV29-1 and J usage is TRBJ1-3; D remains unclear. This clonotype was obtained from a human donor with Susac syndrome. Written as DNA, the CDR3 is TGCAGCGTCCGGACTGAAGCGGGAAACACCATATATTTT. Encoded protein: CSVRTEAGNTIYF.